These T cell receptor beta chains were read from a single sample in a study of blood T cells in healthy people across ages. TCRdb itself ran the 5' RACE reads through MiXCR, one entry per CDR3 protein. The sample shows 1.5 million to 2 million distinct CDR3 sequences, almost 35% of them seen only once. The sequenced material came from blood. The origin of the receptors is a woman aged 25 to 45 in good health. Each CDR3 is given with its conserved first and last residue. The D gene is left open where the match is weak. Only some rows state a clone size, as once, few, many or a class for expanded clones.

14	TRBV20-1	TRBJ2-5	.	few	CSALLGGGAQTQYF	TGCAGTGCTCTCCTGGGGGGGGGGGCACAGACCCAGTACTTC
14	TRBV3-1	TRBJ2-3	.	few	CANSQGPGGDTQYF	TGTGCCAACAGCCAAGGTCCCGGGGGCGATACGCAGTATTTT
16	TRBV5-1	TRBJ2-7	TRBD2	few	CASSLYNSGSAYEQYF	TGCGCCAGCAGCCTTTACAACAGCGGGAGCGCCTACGAGCAGTACTTC
13	TRBV20-1	TRBJ1-2	TRBD1	many	CSAPPGQLNGYTF	TGCAGTGCTCCACCGGGACAGCTCAATGGCTACACCTTC
15	TRBV7-3	TRBJ2-1	TRBD2	few	CASSRFAGETNEQFF	TGTGCCAGCAGCCGATTTGCGGGAGAGACAAATGAGCAGTTCTTC
17	TRBV5-6	TRBJ2-5	TRBD2	.	CASSPQLAGGPLETQYF	TGTGCCAGCAGCCCCCAGCTAGCGGGGGGGCCCCTGGAGACCCAGTACTTC
15	TRBV7-2	TRBJ1-2	.	.	CTSSSLGGVLFGYTF	TGTACCAGCAGCTCCCTGGGGGGGGTTCTGTTCGGCTACACCTTC
15	TRBV5-1	TRBJ1-1	TRBD1	.	CASSLYQGGNTEAFF	TGCGCCAGCAGCTTGTACCAGGGGGGGAACACTGAAGCTTTCTTT
15	TRBV10-2	TRBJ2-1	.	.	CASSGANSLRGEQFF	TGCGCCAGCAGTGGAGCTAACAGCCTAAGGGGTGAGCAGTTCTTC
19	TRBV9	TRBJ2-7	TRBD1	.	CASSGSRDRGLGRTYEQYF	TGTGCCAGCAGCGGAAGCCGGGACAGGGGGCTGGGGAGGACCTACGAGCAGTACTTC
12	TRBV7-2	TRBJ1-1	.	.	CASSLRGSEAFF	TGTGCCAGCAGCTTACGGGGTTCTGAAGCTTTCTTT
16	TRBV20-1	TRBJ2-7	TRBD2	few	CSASPLGLAEAYEQYF	TGCAGTGCCTCGCCGCTTGGGCTAGCGGAAGCCTACGAGCAGTACTTC
16	TRBV21-1	TRBJ2-7	.	.	CASSKVTGAESYEQYF	TGTGCCAGCAGCAAAGTTACGGGAGCCGAGTCCTACGAGCAGTACTTC
13	TRBV13	TRBJ2-1	.	few	CASSPRLGNEQFF	TGTGCCAGCAGCCCGCGTTTAGGGAATGAGCAGTTCTTC
12	TRBV10-3	TRBJ1-1	.	few	CAIGPGNTEAFF	TGTGCCATCGGACCTGGGAACACTGAAGCTTTCTTT
16	TRBV20-1	TRBJ1-2	TRBD1	few	CSATPGISTGVGGYTF	TGCAGTGCTACTCCAGGAATATCGACAGGGGTAGGAGGCTACACCTTC
16	TRBV30	TRBJ2-3	TRBD1	.	CAWGTGDLPSTDTQYF	TGTGCCTGGGGGACAGGGGACCTCCCTAGCACAGATACGCAGTATTTT
16	TRBV9	TRBJ2-7	TRBD1	.	CASSPGHRGSSYEQYF	TGTGCCAGCAGCCCCGGACACAGGGGGAGCTCCTACGAGCAGTACTTC
15	TRBV12-3/TRBV12-4	TRBJ2-2	.	few	CASSLAGSDTGELFF	TGTGCCAGCAGTTTAGCTGGGTCCGACACCGGGGAGCTGTTTTTT
14	TRBV27	TRBJ2-2	.	.	CASSALFNTGELFF	TGTGCCAGCAGTGCCCTTTTTAACACCGGGGAGCTGTTTTTT
14	TRBV5-1	TRBJ2-7	.	.	CASSLGGGINEQYF	TGCGCCAGCAGCTTGGGTGGCGGCATCAACGAGCAGTACTTC
17	TRBV5-1	TRBJ2-7	TRBD1	.	CASTVGFVTGSTYEQYF	TGCGCCAGCACCGTCGGGTTTGTGACAGGGAGCACCTACGAGCAGTACTTC
17	TRBV4-1	TRBJ1-6	TRBD1	.	CASRRDGTGGINSPLHF	TGCGCCAGCAGGCGGGATGGGACAGGGGGCATAAATTCACCCCTCCACTTT
14	TRBV20-1	TRBJ2-7	.	few	CSARPSDTNYEQYF	TGCAGTGCTAGACCATCGGACACAAACTACGAGCAGTACTTC
13	TRBV5-1	TRBJ2-5	.	.	CVSSLPRGETQYF	TGCGTCAGCAGCTTGCCGAGAGGGGAGACCCAGTACTTC
16	TRBV5-1	TRBJ2-7	TRBD2	.	CASSLGLAGGLDEQYF	TGCGCCAGCAGCTTGGGGCTAGCGGGGGGGCTTGACGAGCAGTACTTC
13	TRBV27	TRBJ1-2	.	.	CASMDRLNYGYTF	TGTGCCAGCATGGACAGACTAAACTATGGCTACACCTTC
16	TRBV7-3	TRBJ2-3	.	few	CASSDRQVPSTDTQYF	TGTGCCAGCAGCGACCGTCAAGTGCCTAGCACAGATACGCAGTATTTT
17	TRBV20-1	TRBJ2-1	TRBD2	.	CSARDWTSGNKNNEQFF	TGCAGTGCTAGAGATTGGACTAGCGGGAACAAGAACAATGAGCAGTTCTTC
13	TRBV12-3/TRBV12-4	TRBJ1-2	.	few	CASSADLNYGYTF	TGTGCCAGCAGTGCCGACCTTAACTATGGCTACACCTTC
15	TRBV6-1	TRBJ2-7	.	.	CASPEEGRASGEQYF	TGTGCCAGCCCCGAGGAGGGCAGGGCTTCTGGAGAGCAGTACTTC
13	TRBV3-1	TRBJ2-7	.	few	CASSHVYRAGKYF	TGTGCCAGCAGCCACGTTTACAGGGCAGGGAAGTACTTC
16	TRBV20-1	TRBJ2-3	.	.	CSASDRDPSSTDTQYF	TGCAGTGCTTCCGATCGGGATCCCTCTAGCACAGATACGCAGTATTTT
19	TRBV4-1	TRBJ2-7	TRBD2	.	CASSQIPLRREGIPYEQYF	TGCGCCAGCAGCCAAATCCCCTTGAGGCGGGAGGGAATCCCCTACGAGCAGTACTTC
13	TRBV20-1	TRBJ2-3	TRBD2	few	CSGASGYTDTQYF	TGCAGTGGGGCTAGCGGGTACACAGATACGCAGTATTTT
15	TRBV20-1	TRBJ1-2	.	few	CSARPRIREFYGYTF	TGCAGTGCTAGACCTCGCATCAGGGAGTTCTATGGCTACACCTTC
14	TRBV4-1	TRBJ1-2	.	.	CASGQPNIGQGYTF	TGCGCCAGCGGCCAACCGAATATAGGGCAGGGCTACACCTTC
12	TRBV20-1	TRBJ1-2	.	few	CSATGNDYGYTF	TGCAGTGCTACAGGGAATGACTATGGCTACACCTTC
15	TRBV20-1	TRBJ2-7	TRBD2	.	CSAPPIAGGSYEQYF	TGCAGTGCTCCACCCATAGCGGGAGGCTCCTACGAGCAGTACTTC
15	TRBV12-3/TRBV12-4	TRBJ1-5	TRBD1	once	CASSWDRDSNQPQHF	TGTGCCAGCAGTTGGGACAGGGACAGCAATCAGCCCCAGCATTTT
12	TRBV20-1	TRBJ2-5	.	.	CSAEGGVETQYF	TGCAGTGCTGAGGGGGGCGTGGAGACCCAGTACTTC
16	TRBV5-1	TRBJ2-3	TRBD2	.	CASSDGTSGHTDTQYF	TGCGCCAGCAGCGACGGGACTAGCGGGCACACAGATACGCAGTATTTT
13	TRBV5-1	TRBJ2-7	.	few	CASSLVTGNEQYF	TGCGCCAGCAGCTTGGTTACGGGCAACGAGCAGTACTTC
14	TRBV6-1	TRBJ2-1	TRBD2	.	CASKTSGSYNEQFF	TGTGCCAGCAAGACTAGCGGCTCCTACAATGAGCAGTTCTTC
15	TRBV7-8	TRBJ1-6	.	.	CASREPGRRNSPLHF	TGTGCCAGCAGGGAACCGGGACGCCGAAATTCACCCCTCCACTTT
13	TRBV3-1	TRBJ2-1	.	few	CASSQVLFYEQFF	TGTGCCAGCAGCCAAGTCCTGTTTTATGAGCAGTTCTTC
11	TRBV10-3	TRBJ2-7	.	.	CAISESYGQYF	TGTGCCATCAGTGAGTCTTACGGGCAGTACTTC
13	TRBV3-1	TRBJ2-5	.	few	CASSSRPVETQYF	TGTGCCAGCAGCTCCCGCCCGGTGGAGACCCAGTACTTC
11	TRBV20-1	TRBJ1-2	.	few	CSAIQVDGYTF	TGCAGTGCTATTCAGGTGGATGGCTACACCTTC
15	TRBV4-1	TRBJ1-1	.	.	CASSQDHQGNTEAFF	TGCGCCAGCAGCCAAGATCATCAGGGGAACACTGAAGCTTTCTTT
12	TRBV20-1	TRBJ1-6	.	few	CSAQVGSSPLHF	TGCAGTGCCCAAGTCGGGAGTTCACCCCTCCACTTT
14	TRBV3-1	TRBJ2-1	.	.	CASSQREGQETQFF	TGTGCCAGCAGCCAAAGAGAGGGGCAAGAGACCCAGTTCTTC
14	TRBV5-6	TRBJ2-7	.	.	CASSWTGKVSEQYF	TGTGCCAGCAGCTGGACCGGGAAAGTCTCCGAGCAGTACTTC
17	TRBV3-1	TRBJ2-1	TRBD2	many	CASSQDRSGGFYNEQFF	TGTGCCAGCAGCCAAGATAGGAGCGGGGGATTCTACAATGAGCAGTTCTTC
17	TRBV6-1	TRBJ1-5	TRBD1	few	CASSDHRTGMGNQPQHF	TGTGCCAGCAGTGACCACAGGACAGGGATGGGCAATCAGCCCCAGCATTTT